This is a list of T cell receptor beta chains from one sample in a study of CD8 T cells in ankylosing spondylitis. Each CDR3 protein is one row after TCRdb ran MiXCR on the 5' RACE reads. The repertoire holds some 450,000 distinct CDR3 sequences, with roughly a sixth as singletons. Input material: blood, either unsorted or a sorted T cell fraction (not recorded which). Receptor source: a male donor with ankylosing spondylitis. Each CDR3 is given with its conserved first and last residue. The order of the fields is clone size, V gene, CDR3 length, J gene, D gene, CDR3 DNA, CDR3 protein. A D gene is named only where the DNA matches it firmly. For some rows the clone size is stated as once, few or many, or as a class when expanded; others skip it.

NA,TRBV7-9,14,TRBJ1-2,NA,TGTGCCAGCAGCCAAGGCCTCAGGGTGACTGGCTACACCTTC,CASSQGLRVTGYTF
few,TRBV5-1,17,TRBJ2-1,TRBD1,TGCGCCAGCAGCCCCCGACAGGGCCTTAATTCCTACAATGAGCAGTTCTTC,CASSPRQGLNSYNEQFF
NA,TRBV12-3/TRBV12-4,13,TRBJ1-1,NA,TGTGCCAGCAGTTTGATTCGACAGGTCAGAGCTTTCTTT,CASSLIRQVRAFF
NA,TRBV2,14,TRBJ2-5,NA,TGTGCCAGCATGGCAGAGCTTGGGGTGGAGACCCAGTACTTC,CASMAELGVETQYF
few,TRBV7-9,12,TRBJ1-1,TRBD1,TGTGCCAGCAGCCCGGGGGACAGGGAAGCTTTCTTT,CASSPGDREAFF
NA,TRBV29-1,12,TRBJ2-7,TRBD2,TGCAGCGTGTCGGGGGGATCCTACGAGCAGTACTTC,CSVSGGSYEQYF
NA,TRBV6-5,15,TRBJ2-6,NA,TGTGCCAGCAGTTACTCACGCCACATCCTCTCCGTCCTGACTTTC,CASSYSRHILSVLTF
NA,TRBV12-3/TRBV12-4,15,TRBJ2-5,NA,TGTGCCAGCAGAACAGCGGACTACGGACAAGAGACCCAGTACTTC,CASRTADYGQETQYF
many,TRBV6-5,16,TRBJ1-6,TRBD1,TGTGCCAGCAGTTACGGCTTCGGGACAGGAGCTTCACCCCTCCACTTT,CASSYGFGTGASPLHF
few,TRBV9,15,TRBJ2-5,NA,TGTGCCAGCAGCGCCCGAGGAGGGGTAAGGGAGACCCAGTACTTC,CASSARGGVRETQYF
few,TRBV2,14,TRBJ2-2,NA,TGTGCCAGCAGTGTGGAAGTAAACACCGGGGAGCTGTTTTTT,CASSVEVNTGELFF
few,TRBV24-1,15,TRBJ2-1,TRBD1,TGTGCCACCGCCATGGGGGGACAGGGGGTCAATGAGCAGTTCTTC,CATAMGGQGVNEQFF
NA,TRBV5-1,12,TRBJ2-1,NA,TGCGCCAGCAGCTTGGCTGCGTATGAGCAGTTCTTC,CASSLAAYEQFF
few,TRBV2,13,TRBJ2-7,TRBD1,TGTGCCAGCAGTCGTGGACAGGCCTACGAGCAGTACTTC,CASSRGQAYEQYF
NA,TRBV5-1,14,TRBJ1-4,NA,TGCGCCAGCACCGAGGACTCAACTAATGAAAAACTGTTTTTT,CASTEDSTNEKLFF
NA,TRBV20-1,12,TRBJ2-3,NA,TGCAGTGCTGAAAGCAGCACAGATACGCAGTATTTT,CSAESSTDTQYF
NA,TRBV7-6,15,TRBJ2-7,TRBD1,TGTGCCAGCAGCACCCACAAGGGACAGAAGTACGAGCAGTACTTC,CASSTHKGQKYEQYF
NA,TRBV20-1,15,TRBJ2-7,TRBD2,TGCAGTGCTAGAGGTAGCGGGGGGCTCACCTACGAGCAGTACTTC,CSARGSGGLTYEQYF
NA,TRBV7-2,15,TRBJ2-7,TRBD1,TGTGCCAGCAGATCCGGGACAGGGGCCTCCTACGAGCAGTACTTC,CASRSGTGASYEQYF
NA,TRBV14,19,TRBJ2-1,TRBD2,TGTGCCAGCAGCCAAGTGCCGGGATTAGCGGGAGGGTCCTACAATGAGCAGTTCTTC,CASSQVPGLAGGSYNEQFF
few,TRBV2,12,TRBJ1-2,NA,TGTGCCAGCAGTGGGGACGACTATGGCTACACCTTC,CASSGDDYGYTF
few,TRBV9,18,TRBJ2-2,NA,TGTGCCAGCAGCGTAGCTTGGGGTACGGGATCGAACACCGGGGAGCTGTTTTTT,CASSVAWGTGSNTGELFF
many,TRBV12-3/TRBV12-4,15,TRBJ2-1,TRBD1,TGTGCCAGCAGTGCGTCCGGGACAGGCTACAATGAGCAGTTCTTC,CASSASGTGYNEQFF
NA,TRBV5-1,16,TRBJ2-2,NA,TGCGCCAGCAGCTCCGACCCGCCCTCGAACACCGGGGAGCTGTTTTTT,CASSSDPPSNTGELFF
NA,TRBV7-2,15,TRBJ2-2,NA,TGTGCCAGCAGCAAACCTACAGGGAACACCGGGGAGCTGTTTTTT,CASSKPTGNTGELFF
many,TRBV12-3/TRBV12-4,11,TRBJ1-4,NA,TGTGCCAGCAGTTTAAGTGAAAAACTGTTTTTT,CASSLSEKLFF
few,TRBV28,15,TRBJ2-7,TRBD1,TGTGCCAGCAGTCCCCCCGGGACAGGGGGCAACGAGCAGTACTTC,CASSPPGTGGNEQYF
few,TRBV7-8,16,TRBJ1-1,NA,TGTGCCAGCAGCTTACAGGGTCCAGCCGTGAACACTGAAGCTTTCTTT,CASSLQGPAVNTEAFF
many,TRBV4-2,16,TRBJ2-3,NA,TGTGCCAGCAGCCAATCGACGGGGGGCGGCACAGATACGCAGTATTTT,CASSQSTGGGTDTQYF
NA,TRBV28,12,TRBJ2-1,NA,TGTGCCAGCGGGACCCAGTACAATGAGCAGTTCTTC,CASGTQYNEQFF
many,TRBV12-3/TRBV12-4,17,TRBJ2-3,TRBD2,TGTGCCAGCAGTTTAGCCTTAATAGCGGGGTCCACAGATACGCAGTATTTT,CASSLALIAGSTDTQYF
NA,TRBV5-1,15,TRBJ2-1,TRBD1,TGCGCCAGCAGCTTGGTCTATGACAGGGGCAATGAGCAGTTCTTC,CASSLVYDRGNEQFF
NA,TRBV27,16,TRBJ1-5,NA,TGTGCCAGCAGTTTACGGTCAGACATTTACAATCAGCCCCAGCATTTT,CASSLRSDIYNQPQHF
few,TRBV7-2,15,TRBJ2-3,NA,TGTGCCAGCAGCCGCGCAGGGCTAGGGCCCGATACGCAGTATTTT,CASSRAGLGPDTQYF
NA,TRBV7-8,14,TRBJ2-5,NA,TGTGCCAGCAGCTTAGCAGGGCCGTCGGAGACCCAGTACTTC,CASSLAGPSETQYF
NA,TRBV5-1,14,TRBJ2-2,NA,TGCGCCAGCAGCTTGGCTTCTAGCGCCGGGGAGCTGTTTTTT,CASSLASSAGELFF
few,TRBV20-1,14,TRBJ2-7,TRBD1,TGCAGTGCCGCAGGGACAGTTGGAACCTACGAGCAGTACTTC,CSAAGTVGTYEQYF
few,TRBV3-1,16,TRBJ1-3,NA,TGTGCCAGCAGCCAAGAAGGTACAGGCGGAATAGACACCATATATTTT,CASSQEGTGGIDTIYF
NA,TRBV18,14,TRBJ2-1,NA,TGTGCCAGCTCGCCCCGGGACTTGTACAATGAGCAGTTCTTC,CASSPRDLYNEQFF
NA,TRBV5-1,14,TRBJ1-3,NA,TGCGCCAGCACCTGGTGGGGGCCTGGAAACACCATATATTTT,CASTWWGPGNTIYF
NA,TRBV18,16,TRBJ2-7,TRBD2,TGTGCCAGCTCACCGGCTGGGGCTAGCGGGGCAGGAGAGCAGTACTTC,CASSPAGASGAGEQYF